These 14 T cell receptor beta chains were all obtained from the same sample, sequenced in a study of response to subunit inactivated influenza vaccine. TCRdb called the RT-PCR reads again in MiXCR, with one record for every CDR3 protein. The table has approximately 530,000 distinct CDR3 sequences, over 10% seen once. Source: PBMCs from blood, taken 35 to 45 days after vaccination. The receptors shown here come from a man aged 50-59 years who received an inactivated influenza vaccine.

This clonotype was recorded at least ten times. The chain couples TRBV12-3 or TRBV12-4 to TRBJ2-1; 9 bases align to TRBD2. This CDR3 is 12 amino acids long. The V and J ends lost 10 bases and 7 bases, in that order; junction bases with no gene match: 5. This CDR3 is CATGLASNEQFF. The CDR3 DNA reads as TGTGCCACCGGACTAGCGTCAAATGAGCAGTTCTTC.

The chain has TRBV24-1 and TRBJ2-4; unclear D gene. Trimming cost V 1 base and J 8 bases, with 5 bases left between them. Germline assignment: CDR1 KGHDR and CDR2 SFDVKD. The CDR3 consists of 12 residues. DNA of the CDR3: TGTGCCACCAGTGATTTTTCTGACATTCAGTACTTC. It encodes CATSDFSDIQYF.

In this sample, this clonotype turned up a few times. This CDR3 is CASSLGPEFRGNTQYF. CDR3 sequence (DNA): TGTGCCAGCAGCTTAGGTCCCGAATTCAGGGGGAATACGCAGTATTTT. This sequence joins TRBV7-2 and TRBJ2-3; 7 positions match TRBD1. This CDR3 comprises 16 residues. Germline CDR1 is SGHTA and CDR2 is FQGNSA. With 1 base clipped from V and 7 bases from J, the junction kept 11 bases outside the gene matches.

This clonotype came up a few times. V usage is TRBV20-1 and J usage is TRBJ2-6; D may correspond to TRBD1 or TRBD2 (7 bases each). From germline, CDR1 is DFQATT and CDR2 SNEGSKA (reference sequence). The V and J ends lost 1 base and 2 bases respectively, with 15 bases between them. The CDR3 covers 17 residues. The CDR3 sequence is CSARGRGRGPGANVLTF. The CDR3 nucleotides are TGCAGTGCTAGAGGGAGGGGGCGGGGGCCTGGGGCCAACGTCCTGACTTTC.

Only a few counts were recorded for this clonotype. V is TRBV20-1 and J is TRBJ1-1, with D tentatively TRBD1 (5 bases). CDR3 size: 13 residues. The germline V and J ends were trimmed by 3 bases and 0 bases, with 8 bases remaining between them. The germline gives CDR1 DFQATT, CDR2 SNEGSKA (reference sequence). This CDR3 reads CSASSGLNTEAFF. Here the CDR3 DNA reads TGCAGTGCTAGTTCGGGGCTGAACACTGAAGCTTTCTTT.

The genes are TRBV20-1 and TRBJ2-3; D is undetermined. Germline assignment: CDR1 DFQATT and CDR2 SNEGSKA (reference sequence). CDR3 length: 11 amino acids. Trimming pared 6 bases from V and 5 bases from J, leaving 9 bases between. The CDR3 DNA reads as TGCAGTGCCGTATTGGGAGATACGCAGTATTTT. Amino acid sequence: CSAVLGDTQYF.

This rearrangement joins TRBV20-1 to TRBJ1-6, with a possible D match to TRBD1 (5 bases). The length of the CDR3 is 21 residues. The V gene's germline CDR1 is DFQATT and CDR2 SNEGSKA (reference sequence). Trimming pared 6 bases from V and 0 bases from J, leaving 30 bases between. Here the CDR3 reads CSAKDIMGESGRNSYNSPLHF. The CDR3 DNA reads as TGCAGTGCGAAGGACATAATGGGGGAAAGTGGGAGGAACTCCTATAATTCACCCCTCCACTTT.

The V call is TRBV12-1, the J call TRBJ2-3; the table gives TRBD2 as D, unverified against the DNA. TRBV12-1 is marked as a pseudogene. CDR3 length: 19 residues. The CDR3 sequence is CASSFSRRLERENTDTQYF. The CDR3 DNA is TGTGCCAGCAGCTTTTCACGCCGCTTGGAGCGGGAGAACACAGATACGCAGTATTTT.

This clonotype was observed a handful of times. This chain joins TRBV7-9 and TRBJ2-7; D is ambiguous. Germline lookup yields CDR1 SEHNR and CDR2 FQNEAQ (reference sequence). V dropped 5 bases and J dropped 5 bases, with 19 bases sitting between them. This CDR3 comprises 15 residues. The CDR3 region is CASSPVITPLDEQYF. In DNA, the CDR3 is TGTGCCAGCAGCCCGGTGATCACGCCTCTCGACGAGCAGTACTTC.

This clonotype was picked up a small number of times. The chain joins TRBV7-8 to TRBJ2-1; 9 bases are shared with TRBD1. With 3 bases clipped from V and 2 bases from J, the junction kept 5 bases outside the gene matches. CDR3 length: 16 residues. Germline assignment: CDR1 SGHVS and CDR2 FQNEAQ. The CDR3 sequence is CASSFPGQGTYNEQFF. In DNA form, the CDR3 reads TGTGCCAGCAGCTTCCCTGGACAGGGGACCTACAATGAGCAGTTCTTC. The full variable domain, with the rest looked up from reference TRBV7-8 and TRBJ2-1, is GAGVSQSPRYKVAKRGQDVALRCDPISGHVSLFWYQQALGQGPEFLTYFQNEAQLDKSGLPSDRFFAERPEGSVSTLKIQRTQQEDSAVYLCASSFPGQGTYNEQFFGPGTRLTVL.

The chain couples TRBV7-9 to TRBJ2-5, with D maybe TRBD2 (5 bases). This CDR3 is 15 amino acids long. Germline V gene sequence: CDR1 SEHNR, CDR2 FQNEAQ (reference sequence). The ends were cut back, 0 bases at V and 5 bases at J, with 13 bases in the middle. The CDR3 loop reads CASSLAGAGRETQYF. Here the CDR3 DNA reads TGTGCCAGCAGCTTAGCGGGAGCTGGACGGGAGACCCAGTACTTC.

This clonotype has ten or more counts. The rearrangement uses TRBV20-1 and TRBJ2-1, with TRBD2 identical over 10 bases. Germline V CDR1 and CDR2: DFQATT, SNEGSKA (reference sequence). Trimming removed 3 bases from V and 6 bases from J; junction bases left unmatched: 11. The CDR3 spans 16 residues. CDR3 region: CSARGLAGARVNEQFF. CDR3 nucleotide sequence: TGCAGTGCTAGGGGGCTAGCGGGAGCCCGCGTCAATGAGCAGTTCTTC.

This clonotype has a handful of counts. The chain carries TRBV7-9 and TRBJ2-5; the D is unclear. CDR3 length: 12 residues. V was trimmed by 5 bases and J by 7 bases, leaving 11 bases between them. Germline CDR1 and CDR2: SEHNR and FQNEAQ (reference sequence). The CDR3 protein is CASSETGWTQYF. Here the CDR3 DNA reads TGTGCCAGCAGCGAGACGGGTTGGACCCAGTACTTC.

V and J are TRBV10-3 and TRBJ1-1, with unresolved D. This CDR3 region has 13 residues. Germline-derived CDR1 and CDR2 are ENHRY and SYGVKD. Trimming stripped 5 bases from V and 4 bases from J, with 11 bases between. The CDR3 sequence is CAISTGESTEAFF. Here the CDR3 DNA reads TGTGCCATCAGTACCGGAGAGAGCACTGAAGCTTTCTTT.